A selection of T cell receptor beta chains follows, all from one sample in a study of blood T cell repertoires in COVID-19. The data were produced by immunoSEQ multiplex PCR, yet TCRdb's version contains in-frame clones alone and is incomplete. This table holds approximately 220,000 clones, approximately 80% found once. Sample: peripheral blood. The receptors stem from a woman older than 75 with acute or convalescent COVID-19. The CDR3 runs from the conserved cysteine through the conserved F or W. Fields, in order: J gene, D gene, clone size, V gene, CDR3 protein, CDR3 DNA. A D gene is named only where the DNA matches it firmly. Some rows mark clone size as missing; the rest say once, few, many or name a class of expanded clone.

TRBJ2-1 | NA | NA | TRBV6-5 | CASNLGGYTEQFF | TGTGCCAGCAACCTTGGGGGCTACACTGAGCAGTTCTTC
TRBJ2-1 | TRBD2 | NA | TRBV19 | CASSKGLAGVGEQFF | TGTGCCAGTAGTAAGGGACTAGCGGGAGTAGGAGAGCAGTTCTTC
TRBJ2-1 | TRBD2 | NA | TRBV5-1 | CASSYLTSGPGEQFF | TGCGCCAGCAGCTATTTGACTAGCGGGCCCGGTGAGCAGTTCTTC
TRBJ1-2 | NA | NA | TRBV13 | CASSSTLRNLYGYTF | TGTGCCAGCAGCTCGACTCTCCGGAACCTCTATGGCTACACCTTC
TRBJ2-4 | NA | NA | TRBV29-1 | CSGAQIGQRIKNIQYF | TGCAGCGGGGCCCAGATTGGACAGAGGATTAAAAACATTCAGTACTTC
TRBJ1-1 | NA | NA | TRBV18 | CASSPNMNTEAFF | TGTGCCAGCTCACCTAACATGAACACTGAAGCTTTCTTT
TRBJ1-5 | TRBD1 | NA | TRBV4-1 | CASSQVGQGLNQPQHF | TGCGCCAGCAGCCAAGTCGGACAGGGGCTTAATCAGCCCCAGCATTTT
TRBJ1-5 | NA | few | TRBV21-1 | CASSKGQQERQPQHF | TGTGCCAGCAGCAAAGGACAGCAAGAACGACAGCCCCAGCATTTT
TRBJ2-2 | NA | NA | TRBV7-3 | CASSLNSAGTGELFF | TGTGCCAGCAGCTTAAACTCTGCGGGGACCGGGGAGCTGTTTTTT
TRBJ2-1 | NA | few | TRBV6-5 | CASRPSGPGYNEQFF | TGTGCCAGCCGCCCATCCGGTCCGGGATACAATGAGCAGTTCTTC
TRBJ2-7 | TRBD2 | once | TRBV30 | CAGGLAGFYEQYF | TGTGCCGGGGGACTAGCGGGATTCTACGAGCAGTACTTC
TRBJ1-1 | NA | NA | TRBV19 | CASSSQANTEAFF | TGTGCCAGTAGTTCACAGGCCAACACTGAAGCTTTCTTT
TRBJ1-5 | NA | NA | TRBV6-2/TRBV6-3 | CASSYSVTDQHF | TGTGCCAGCAGTTACTCCGTAACAGACCAGCATTTT
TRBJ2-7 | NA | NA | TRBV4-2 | CASSQDSLRSKQYF | TGTGCCAGCAGCCAAGATTCTCTTCGCTCTAAGCAGTACTTC
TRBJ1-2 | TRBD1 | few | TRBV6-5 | CASSPIGQGSYGYTF | TGTGCCAGCAGTCCAATCGGACAGGGGAGCTATGGCTACACCTTC
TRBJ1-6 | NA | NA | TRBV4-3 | CASSQEQNSPLHF | TGCGCCAGCAGCCAAGAACAGAATTCACCCCTCCACTTT
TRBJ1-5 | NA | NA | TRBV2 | CASRDSAHSNQPQHF | TGTGCCAGCAGGGACAGTGCTCATAGCAATCAGCCCCAGCATTTT
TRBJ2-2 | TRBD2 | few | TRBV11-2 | CASSLNSGVTGELFF | TGTGCCAGCAGCTTAAATAGCGGGGTCACCGGGGAGCTGTTTTTT
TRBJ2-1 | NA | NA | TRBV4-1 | CASSQAPRGSYNEQFF | TGCGCCAGCAGCCAAGCTCCCCGGGGGAGCTACAATGAGCAGTTCTTC
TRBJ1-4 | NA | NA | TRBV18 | CASSRDSGEKLFF | TGTGCCAGCTCCCGGGACTCGGGCGAAAAACTGTTTTTT
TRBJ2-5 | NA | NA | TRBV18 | CASSFRPGANAGTQETQYF | TGTGCCAGCTCATTCCGGCCCGGGGCCAACGCGGGGACCCAAGAGACCCAGTACTTC
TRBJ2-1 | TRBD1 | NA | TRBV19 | CASSSGTGAVGEQFF | TGTGCCAGTAGTTCGGGGACAGGGGCAGTAGGTGAGCAGTTCTTC
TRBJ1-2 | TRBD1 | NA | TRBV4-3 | CASSQVGQGRGGYTF | TGCGCCAGCAGCCAAGTGGGACAGGGGCGAGGCGGCTACACCTTC
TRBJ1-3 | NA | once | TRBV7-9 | CASSAQAISGNTIYF | TGTGCCAGCAGCGCGCAGGCAATCTCTGGAAACACCATATATTTT
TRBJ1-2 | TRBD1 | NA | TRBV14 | CASSFTGGYGYTF | TGTGCCAGCAGCTTTACAGGGGGCTATGGCTACACCTTC
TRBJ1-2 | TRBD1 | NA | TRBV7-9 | CASRRTGRNTNYGYTF | TGTGCCAGCAGACGGACAGGACGCAATACTAACTATGGCTACACCTTC
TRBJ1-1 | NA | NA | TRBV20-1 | CSARDLEAFF | TGCAGTGCTAGGGACTTAGAAGCTTTCTTT
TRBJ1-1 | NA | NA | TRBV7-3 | CASSLNAGAKTEAFF | TGTGCCAGCAGCTTAAATGCGGGGGCCAAGACTGAAGCTTTCTTT
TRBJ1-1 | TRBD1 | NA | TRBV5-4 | CASSLDRGQGGEAFF | TGTGCCAGCAGCTTGGACAGGGGGCAAGGGGGTGAAGCTTTCTTT
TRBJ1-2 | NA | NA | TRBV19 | CASLPERNYGYTF | TGTGCCAGTTTGCCCGAGCGCAACTATGGCTACACCTTC
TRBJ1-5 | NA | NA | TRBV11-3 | CASSQGRWQPQHF | TGTGCCAGCAGCCAAGGGAGATGGCAGCCCCAGCATTTT
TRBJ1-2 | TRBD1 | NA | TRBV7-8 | CASGGQGAQDYGYTF | TGTGCCAGCGGTGGACAGGGGGCGCAGGACTATGGCTACACCTTC
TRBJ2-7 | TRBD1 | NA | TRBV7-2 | CASSPGQTYEQYF | TGTGCCAGCAGTCCGGGACAGACCTACGAGCAGTACTTC
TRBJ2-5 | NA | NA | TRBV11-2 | CASSSTGRGQETQYF | TGTGCCAGCAGTTCTACAGGGAGGGGGCAAGAGACCCAGTACTTC
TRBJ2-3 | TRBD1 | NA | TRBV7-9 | CASSFEGQGSDTQYF | TGTGCCAGCAGCTTCGAAGGACAGGGATCGGATACGCAGTATTTT
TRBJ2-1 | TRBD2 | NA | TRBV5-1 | CASSLSSGGDNEQFF | TGCGCCAGCAGCTTGAGTAGCGGGGGGGACAATGAGCAGTTCTTC
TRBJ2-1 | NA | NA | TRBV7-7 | CASSLDLAAGEQFF | TGTGCTAGCAGCTTAGATCTTGCAGCCGGGGAGCAGTTCTTC
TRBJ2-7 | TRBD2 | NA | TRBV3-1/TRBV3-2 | CASSSGLAAAGEQYF | TGTGCCAGCAGCTCGGGACTAGCGGCGGCGGGGGAGCAGTACTTC
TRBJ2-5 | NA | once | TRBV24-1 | CATSGGQGLQETQYF | TGTGCCACCAGTGGGGGGCAGGGATTACAAGAGACCCAGTACTTC
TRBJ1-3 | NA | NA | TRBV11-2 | CASSDWSSGNTIYF | TGTGCCAGCAGCGATTGGAGCTCTGGAAACACCATATATTTT
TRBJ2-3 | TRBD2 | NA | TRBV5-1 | CASSLDVSGADTQYF | TGCGCCAGCAGCTTGGATGTTAGCGGGGCAGATACGCAGTATTTT
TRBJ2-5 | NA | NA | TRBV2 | CASSEGAETQYF | TGTGCCAGCAGTGAGGGGGCAGAGACCCAGTACTTC
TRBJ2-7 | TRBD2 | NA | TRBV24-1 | CATSLAGGYEQYF | TGTGCCACCAGTCTAGCGGGGGGTTACGAGCAGTACTTC
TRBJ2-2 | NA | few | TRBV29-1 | CSVQRSGAGELFF | TGCAGCGTTCAGAGGTCAGGGGCCGGGGAGCTGTTTTTT
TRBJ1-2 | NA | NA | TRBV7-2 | CASSRADMAEYGYTF | TGTGCCAGCAGCCGGGCGGACATGGCAGAATATGGCTACACCTTC
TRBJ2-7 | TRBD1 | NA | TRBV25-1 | CASSGAAGGEQYF | TGTGCCAGCAGTGGGGCGGCAGGGGGCGAGCAGTACTTC
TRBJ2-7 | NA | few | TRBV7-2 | CASSLDLGGSDEQYF | TGTGCCAGCAGCTTAGATTTGGGGGGTTCCGACGAGCAGTACTTC
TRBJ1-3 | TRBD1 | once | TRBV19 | CASSTPPGQGRRSSGNTIYF | TGTGCCAGTAGTACCCCCCCGGGACAGGGTAGACGGAGCTCTGGAAACACCATATATTTT
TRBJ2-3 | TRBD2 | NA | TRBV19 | CASRGLLTDTQYF | TGTGCCAGTAGGGGACTACTCACAGATACGCAGTATTTT
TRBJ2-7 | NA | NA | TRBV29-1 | CSVYEYGSRYEQYF | TGCAGCGTTTACGAGTACGGGAGTCGGTACGAGCAGTACTTC
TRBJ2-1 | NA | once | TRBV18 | CASSRSTGNEQFF | TGTGCCAGCTCACGAAGCACAGGGAATGAGCAGTTCTTC
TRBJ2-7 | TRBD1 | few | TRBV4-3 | CASSQAEGAYEQYF | TGCGCCAGCAGCCAAGCTGAGGGGGCTTACGAGCAGTACTTC
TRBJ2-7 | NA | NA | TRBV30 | CGARTLTYEQYF | TGTGGAGCTAGGACTCTTACCTACGAGCAGTACTTC